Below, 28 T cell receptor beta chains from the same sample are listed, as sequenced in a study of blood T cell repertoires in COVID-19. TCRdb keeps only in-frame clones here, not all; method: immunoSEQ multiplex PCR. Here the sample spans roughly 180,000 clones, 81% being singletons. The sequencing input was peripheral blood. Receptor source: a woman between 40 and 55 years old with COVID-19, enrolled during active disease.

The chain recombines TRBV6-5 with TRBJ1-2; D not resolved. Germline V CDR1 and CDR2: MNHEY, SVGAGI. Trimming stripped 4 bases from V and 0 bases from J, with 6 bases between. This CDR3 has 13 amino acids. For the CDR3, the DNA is TGTGCCAGCAGTTCGACTACTAACTATGGCTACACCTTC. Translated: CASSSTTNYGYTF.

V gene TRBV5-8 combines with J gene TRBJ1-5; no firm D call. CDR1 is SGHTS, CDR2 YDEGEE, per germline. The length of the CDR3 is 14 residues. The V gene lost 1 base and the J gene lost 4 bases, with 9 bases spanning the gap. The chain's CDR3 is CASSLSGENQPQHF. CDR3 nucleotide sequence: TGTGCCAGCAGCTTGAGTGGGGAGAATCAGCCCCAGCATTTT.

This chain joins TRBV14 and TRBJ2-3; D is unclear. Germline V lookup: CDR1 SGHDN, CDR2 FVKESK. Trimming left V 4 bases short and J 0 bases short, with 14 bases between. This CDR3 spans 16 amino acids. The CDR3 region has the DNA TGTGCCAGCAGCCCCCATGGTACAGATAGCACAGATACGCAGTATTTT. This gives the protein CASSPHGTDSTDTQYF.

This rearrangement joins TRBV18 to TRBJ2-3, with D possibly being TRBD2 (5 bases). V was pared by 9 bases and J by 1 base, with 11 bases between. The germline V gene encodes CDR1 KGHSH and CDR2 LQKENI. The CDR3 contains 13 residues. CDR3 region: CASQISGTDTQYF. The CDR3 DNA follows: TGTGCCAGTCAGATTAGCGGCACAGATACGCAGTATTTT.

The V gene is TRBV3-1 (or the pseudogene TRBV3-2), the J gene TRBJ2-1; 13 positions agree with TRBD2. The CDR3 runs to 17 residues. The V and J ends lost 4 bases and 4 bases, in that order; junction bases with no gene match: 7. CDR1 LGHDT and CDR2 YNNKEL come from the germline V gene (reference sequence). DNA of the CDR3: TGTGCCAGCAGCCCCGGACTAGCGGGAGTTGTTTACAATGAGCAGTTCTTC. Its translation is CASSPGLAGVVYNEQFF.

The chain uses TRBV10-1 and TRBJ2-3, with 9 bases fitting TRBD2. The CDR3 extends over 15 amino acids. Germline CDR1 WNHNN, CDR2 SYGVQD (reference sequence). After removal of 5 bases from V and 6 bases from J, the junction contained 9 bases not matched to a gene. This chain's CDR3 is CASSRGAGGLDTQYF. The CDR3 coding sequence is TGCGCCAGCAGTCGGGGCGCGGGGGGGCTTGATACGCAGTATTTT.

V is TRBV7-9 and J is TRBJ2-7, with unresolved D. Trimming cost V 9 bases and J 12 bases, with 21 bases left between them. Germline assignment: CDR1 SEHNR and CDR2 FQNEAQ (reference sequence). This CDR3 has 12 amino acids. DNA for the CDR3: TGTGCCAGTATGGGTCCAGCCCCCCCGGGGTACTTC. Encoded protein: CASMGPAPPGYF.

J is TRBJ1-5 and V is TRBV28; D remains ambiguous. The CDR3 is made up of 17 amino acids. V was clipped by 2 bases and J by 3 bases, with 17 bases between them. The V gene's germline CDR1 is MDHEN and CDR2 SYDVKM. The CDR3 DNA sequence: TGTGCCAGCAGTTTAACCGGTCGGCGACAATTCAATCAGCCCCAGCATTTT. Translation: CASSLTGRRQFNQPQHF.

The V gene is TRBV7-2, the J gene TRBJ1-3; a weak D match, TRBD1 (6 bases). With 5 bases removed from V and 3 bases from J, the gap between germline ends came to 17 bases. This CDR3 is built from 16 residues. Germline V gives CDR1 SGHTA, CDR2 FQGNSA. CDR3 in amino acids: CASSRRPTGIGNTIYF. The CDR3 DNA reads TGTGCCAGCAGCAGAAGACCGACAGGAATTGGAAACACCATATATTTT.

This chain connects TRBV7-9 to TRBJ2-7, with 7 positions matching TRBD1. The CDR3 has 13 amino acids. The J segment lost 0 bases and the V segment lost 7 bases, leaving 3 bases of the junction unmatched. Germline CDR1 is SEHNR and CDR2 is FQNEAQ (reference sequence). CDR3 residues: CASTPGGSYEQYF. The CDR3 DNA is TGTGCCAGCACCCCAGGGGGCTCCTACGAGCAGTACTTC.

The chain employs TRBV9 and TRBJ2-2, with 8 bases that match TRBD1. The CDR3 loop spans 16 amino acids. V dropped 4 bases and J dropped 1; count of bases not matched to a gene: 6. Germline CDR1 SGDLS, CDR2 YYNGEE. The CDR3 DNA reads TGTGCCAGCAGCCCAAGGACAGGGAAGAACACCGGGGAGCTGTTTTTT. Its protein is CASSPRTGKNTGELFF.

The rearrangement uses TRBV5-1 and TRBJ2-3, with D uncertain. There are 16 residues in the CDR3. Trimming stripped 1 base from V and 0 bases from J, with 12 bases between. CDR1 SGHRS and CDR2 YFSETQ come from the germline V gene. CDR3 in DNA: TGCGCCAGCAGCTTGAAGGTATCTAGTAGCACAGATACGCAGTATTTT. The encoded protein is CASSLKVSSSTDTQYF.

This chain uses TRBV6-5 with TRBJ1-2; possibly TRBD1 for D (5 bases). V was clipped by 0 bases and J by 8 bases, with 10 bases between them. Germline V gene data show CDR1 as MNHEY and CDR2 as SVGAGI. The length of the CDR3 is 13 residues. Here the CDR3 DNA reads TGTGCCAGCAGTTACTCGGAGGGGTCGGGCTACACCTTC. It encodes CASSYSEGSGYTF.

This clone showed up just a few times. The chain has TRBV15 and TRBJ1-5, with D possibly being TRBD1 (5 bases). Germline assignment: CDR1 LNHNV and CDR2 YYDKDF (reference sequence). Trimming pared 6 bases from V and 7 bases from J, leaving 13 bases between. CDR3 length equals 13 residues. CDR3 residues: CATRRGVGQPQHF. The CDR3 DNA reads TGTGCCACCAGGCGGGGGGTTGGGCAGCCCCAGCATTTT.

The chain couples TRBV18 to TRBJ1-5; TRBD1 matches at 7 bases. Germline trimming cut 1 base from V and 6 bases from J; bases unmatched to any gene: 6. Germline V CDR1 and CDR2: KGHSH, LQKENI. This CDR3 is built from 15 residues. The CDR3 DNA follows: TGTGCCAGCTCACCACAACCGACAGGGACTCAGCCCCAGCATTTT. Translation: CASSPQPTGTQPQHF.

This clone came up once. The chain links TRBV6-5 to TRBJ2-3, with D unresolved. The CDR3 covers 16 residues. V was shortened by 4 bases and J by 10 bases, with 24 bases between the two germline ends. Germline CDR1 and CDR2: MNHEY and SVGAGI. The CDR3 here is CASSSPKWSPETAQYF. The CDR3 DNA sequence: TGTGCCAGCAGTTCCCCAAAGTGGAGTCCAGAGACGGCGCAGTATTTT.

CDR3 protein: CASSLSRLALETQYF. The CDR3 DNA is TGTGCCAGCAGTTTATCGAGACTAGCGTTAGAGACCCAGTACTTC. This chain uses TRBV27 with TRBJ2-5; 8 bases map to TRBD2. The CDR3 spans 15 residues. Germline V gene sequence: CDR1 MNHEY, CDR2 SMNVEV (reference sequence). J was trimmed by 4 bases and V by 0 bases; bases with no gene match: 4.

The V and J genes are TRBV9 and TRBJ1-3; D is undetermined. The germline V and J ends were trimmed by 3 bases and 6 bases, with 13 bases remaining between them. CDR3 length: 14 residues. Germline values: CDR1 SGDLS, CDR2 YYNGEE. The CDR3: CASSATADENTIYF. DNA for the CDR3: TGTGCCAGCAGCGCGACTGCCGACGAAAACACCATATATTTT.

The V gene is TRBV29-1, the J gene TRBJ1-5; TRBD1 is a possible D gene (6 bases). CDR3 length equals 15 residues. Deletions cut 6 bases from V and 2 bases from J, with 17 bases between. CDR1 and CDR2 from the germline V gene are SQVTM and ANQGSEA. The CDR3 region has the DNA TGCAGCGTGGGGGAACAGGGTGGTCGCAATCAGCCCCAGCATTTT. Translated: CSVGEQGGRNQPQHF.

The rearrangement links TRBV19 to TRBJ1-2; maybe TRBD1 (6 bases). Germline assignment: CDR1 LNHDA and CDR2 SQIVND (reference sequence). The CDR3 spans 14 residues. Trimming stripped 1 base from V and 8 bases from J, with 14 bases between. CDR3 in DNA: TGTGCCAGTAGTATAGGGGGGGGCACCCCAGGCTACACCTTC. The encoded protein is CASSIGGGTPGYTF.

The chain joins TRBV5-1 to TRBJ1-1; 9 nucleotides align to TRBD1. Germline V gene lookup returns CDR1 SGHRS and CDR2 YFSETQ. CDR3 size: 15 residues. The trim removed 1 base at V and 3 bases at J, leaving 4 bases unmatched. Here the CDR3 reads CASSLLGQGDTEAFF. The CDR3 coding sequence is TGCGCCAGCAGCTTGTTGGGACAGGGTGACACTGAAGCTTTCTTT.

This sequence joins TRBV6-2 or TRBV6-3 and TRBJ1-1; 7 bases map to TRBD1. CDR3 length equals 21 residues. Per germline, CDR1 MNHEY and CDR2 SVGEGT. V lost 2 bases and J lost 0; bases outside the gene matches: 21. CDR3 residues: CASSYNTRLAGGMGMNTEAFF. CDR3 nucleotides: TGTGCCAGCAGTTACAACACCCGGCTAGCAGGGGGTATGGGAATGAACACTGAAGCTTTCTTT.

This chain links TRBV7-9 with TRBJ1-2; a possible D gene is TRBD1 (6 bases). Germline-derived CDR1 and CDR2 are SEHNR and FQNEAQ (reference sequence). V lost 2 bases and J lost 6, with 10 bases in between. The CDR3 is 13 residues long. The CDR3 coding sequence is TGTGCCAGCAGCTTATCGGACAGACATGGCTACACCTTC. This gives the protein CASSLSDRHGYTF.

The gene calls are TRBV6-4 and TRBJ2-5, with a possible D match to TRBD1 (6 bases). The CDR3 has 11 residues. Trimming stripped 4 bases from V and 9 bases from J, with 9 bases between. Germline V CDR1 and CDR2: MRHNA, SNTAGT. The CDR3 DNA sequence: TGTGCCAGCAGTGCAGGGGTCCCCCAGTACTTC. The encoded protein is CASSAGVPQYF.

CDR3 sequence (DNA): TGCGCCAGCAGCTTGGGACAGGATACTTCACCCCTCCACTTT. Its protein product is CASSLGQDTSPLHF. The chain is built from TRBV5-1 and TRBJ1-6; D perhaps matches TRBD1 (6 bases). V was trimmed by 0 bases and J by 9 bases, leaving 10 bases between them. The CDR3 sequence is 14 residues long. CDR1 is SGHRS, CDR2 YFSETQ, per germline.

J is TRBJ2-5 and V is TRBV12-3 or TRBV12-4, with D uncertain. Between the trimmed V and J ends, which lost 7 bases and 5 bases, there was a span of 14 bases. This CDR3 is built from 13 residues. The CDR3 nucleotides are TGTGCCAGCACCCCATCCATCATTGAGACCCAGTACTTC. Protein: CASTPSIIETQYF.

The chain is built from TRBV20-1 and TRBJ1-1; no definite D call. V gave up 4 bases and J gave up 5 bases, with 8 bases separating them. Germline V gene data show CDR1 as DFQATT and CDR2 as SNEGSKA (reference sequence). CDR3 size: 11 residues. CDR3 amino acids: CSATIGTEAFF. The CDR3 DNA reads TGCAGTGCTACCATCGGGACTGAAGCTTTCTTT.

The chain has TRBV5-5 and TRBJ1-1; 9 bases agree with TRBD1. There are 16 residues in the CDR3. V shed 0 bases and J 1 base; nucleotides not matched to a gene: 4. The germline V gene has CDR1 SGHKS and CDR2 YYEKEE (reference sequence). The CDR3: CASSLVLGQGNTEAFF. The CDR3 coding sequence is TGTGCCAGCAGCTTGGTTTTGGGACAGGGGAACACTGAAGCTTTCTTT.